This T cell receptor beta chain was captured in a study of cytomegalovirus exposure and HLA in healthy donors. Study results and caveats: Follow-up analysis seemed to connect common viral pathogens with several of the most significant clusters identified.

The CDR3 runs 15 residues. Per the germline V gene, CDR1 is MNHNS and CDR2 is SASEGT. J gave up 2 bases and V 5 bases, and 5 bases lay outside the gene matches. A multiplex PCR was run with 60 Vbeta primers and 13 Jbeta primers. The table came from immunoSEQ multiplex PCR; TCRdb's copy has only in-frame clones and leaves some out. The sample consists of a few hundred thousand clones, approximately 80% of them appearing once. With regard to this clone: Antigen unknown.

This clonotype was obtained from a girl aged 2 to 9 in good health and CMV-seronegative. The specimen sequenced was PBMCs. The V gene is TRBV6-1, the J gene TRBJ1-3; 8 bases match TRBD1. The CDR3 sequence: CASSKKQGAGNTIYF. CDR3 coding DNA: TGTGCCAGCAGTAAAAAACAGGGGGCTGGAAACACCATATATTTT.